This TCR beta chain was retrieved from a study of T cell changes during pregnancy in multiple sclerosis. The CDR3 is 16 residues long. Per germline, CDR1 SGHRS and CDR2 YFSETQ. V lost 3 bases, J lost 2 bases, and 16 bases lay in between. Profiled with immunoSEQ multiplex PCR; TCRdb holds only in-frame clones, not every one. The sample holds 50,000 to 70,000 clones, about nine tenths seen once. The chain uses TRBV5-1 and TRBJ2-3, with a weak D call TRBD2 (6 bases). This specimen consisted of peripheral blood, obtained in the second trimester of pregnancy. The clonotype was recovered from a female donor with multiple sclerosis, enrolled in a pregnancy study. The CDR3 nucleotides are TGCGCCAGCAGCTGGGGACTGACCAGGACCACAGATACGCAGTATTTT. This gives the protein CASSWGLTRTTDTQYF.